This TCR beta chain was captured in a study of T cell clones after liver transplantation. In the study overall: Immunosuppression withdrawal was tried within 2 years after liver transplantation in this trial. A pre-transplant mixed lymphocyte reaction with TCRbeta sequencing defined graft-donor-reactive clones followed in post-transplant blood. Draws occurred before transplant, before withdrawal, and after complete or failed withdrawal. General study points: Circulating graft-donor-reactive CD4 TCRbeta sequences fell significantly post-transplant in 5 of 8 subjects.

A remark on this clone: Its specificity is not known.

TCRdb's copy holds only in-frame clones and misses some; the assay was immunoSEQ multiplex PCR. Counted here are 15,000 to 20,000 clones, approximately 80% occurring once; the ten biggest clones make up approximately 35%. The germline CDR1 and CDR2 sequences are MDHEN and SYDVKM. The V gene end was trimmed by 9 bases and the J gene end by 5 bases; junction bases not matched to a gene: 11. The length of the CDR3 is 15 residues. The chain recombines TRBV28 with TRBJ1-5; 9 nucleotides agree with TRBD1. The sequencing here drew on CD8+ T cells from blood, taken less than 50 months after liver transplant. This receptor was obtained from a human patient who received a liver transplant. Part of the T cells may come from the graft donor. This CDR3 is CASISGTGFYQPQHF. In nucleotides, the CDR3 is TGTGCCAGTATATCCGGGACAGGGTTTTATCAGCCCCAGCATTTT.